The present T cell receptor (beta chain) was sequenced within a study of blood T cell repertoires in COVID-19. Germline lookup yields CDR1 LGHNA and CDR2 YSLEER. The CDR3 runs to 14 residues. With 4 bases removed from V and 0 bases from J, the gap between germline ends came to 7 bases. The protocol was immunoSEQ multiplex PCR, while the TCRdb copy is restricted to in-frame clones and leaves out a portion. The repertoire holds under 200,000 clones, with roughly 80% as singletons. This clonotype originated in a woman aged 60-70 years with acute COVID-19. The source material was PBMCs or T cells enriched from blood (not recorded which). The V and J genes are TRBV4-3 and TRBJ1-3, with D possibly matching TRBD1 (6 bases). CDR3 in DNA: TGCGCCAGCAGCCTGGACAGCTCTGGAAACACCATATATTTT. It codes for CASSLDSSGNTIYF.